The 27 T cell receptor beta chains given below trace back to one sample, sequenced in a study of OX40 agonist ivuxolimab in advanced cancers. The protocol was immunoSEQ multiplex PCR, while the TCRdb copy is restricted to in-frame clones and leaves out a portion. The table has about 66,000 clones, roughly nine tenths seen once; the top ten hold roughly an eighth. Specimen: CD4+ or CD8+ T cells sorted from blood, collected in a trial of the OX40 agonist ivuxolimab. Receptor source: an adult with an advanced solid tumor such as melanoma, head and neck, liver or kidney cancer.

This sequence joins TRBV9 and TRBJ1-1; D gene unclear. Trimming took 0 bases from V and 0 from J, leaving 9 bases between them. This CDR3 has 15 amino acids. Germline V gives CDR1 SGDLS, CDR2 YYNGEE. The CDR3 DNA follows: TGTGCCAGCAGCGTAGATGGTTACATGAACACTGAAGCTTTCTTT. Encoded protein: CASSVDGYMNTEAFF.

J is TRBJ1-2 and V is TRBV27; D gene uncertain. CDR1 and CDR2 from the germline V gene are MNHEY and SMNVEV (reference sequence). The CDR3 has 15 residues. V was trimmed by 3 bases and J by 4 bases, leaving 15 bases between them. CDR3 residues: CASSLTPSAGYGYTF. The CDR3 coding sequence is TGTGCCAGCAGTTTGACCCCCTCGGCAGGCTATGGCTACACCTTC.

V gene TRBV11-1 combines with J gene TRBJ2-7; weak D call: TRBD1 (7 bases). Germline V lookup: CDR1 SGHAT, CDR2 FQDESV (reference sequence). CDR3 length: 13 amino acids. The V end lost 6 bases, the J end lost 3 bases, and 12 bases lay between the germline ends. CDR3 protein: CASSSGGGYEQYF. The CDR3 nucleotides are TGTGCCAGCAGTTCAGGGGGAGGCTACGAGCAGTACTTC.

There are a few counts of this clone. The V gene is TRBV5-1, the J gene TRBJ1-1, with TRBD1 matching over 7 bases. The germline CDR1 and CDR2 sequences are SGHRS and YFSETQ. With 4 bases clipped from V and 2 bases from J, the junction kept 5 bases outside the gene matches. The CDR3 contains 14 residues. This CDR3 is CASSEWTGNTEAFF. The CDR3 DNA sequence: TGCGCCAGCAGCGAGTGGACAGGAAACACTGAAGCTTTCTTT.

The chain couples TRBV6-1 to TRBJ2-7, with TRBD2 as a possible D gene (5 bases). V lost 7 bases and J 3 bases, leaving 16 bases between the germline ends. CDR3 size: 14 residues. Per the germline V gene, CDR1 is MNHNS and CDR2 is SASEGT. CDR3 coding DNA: TGTGCCAGCATCAGGTCTCCCGGAGGCTACGAGCAGTACTTC. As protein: CASIRSPGGYEQYF.

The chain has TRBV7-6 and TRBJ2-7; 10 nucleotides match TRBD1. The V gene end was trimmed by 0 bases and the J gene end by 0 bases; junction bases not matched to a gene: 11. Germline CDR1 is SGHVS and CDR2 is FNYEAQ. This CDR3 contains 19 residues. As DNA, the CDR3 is TGTGCCAGCAGCTTAGCGAAAGAATTGGGACAGGGGACCTCCTACGAGCAGTACTTC. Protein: CASSLAKELGQGTSYEQYF.

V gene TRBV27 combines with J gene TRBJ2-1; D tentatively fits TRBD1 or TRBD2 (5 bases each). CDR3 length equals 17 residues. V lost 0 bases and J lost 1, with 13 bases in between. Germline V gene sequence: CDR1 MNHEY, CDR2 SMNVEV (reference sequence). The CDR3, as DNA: TGTGCCAGCAGTTTATCTGGGGGATACCCTTCCTACAATGAGCAGTTCTTC. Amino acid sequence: CASSLSGGYPSYNEQFF.

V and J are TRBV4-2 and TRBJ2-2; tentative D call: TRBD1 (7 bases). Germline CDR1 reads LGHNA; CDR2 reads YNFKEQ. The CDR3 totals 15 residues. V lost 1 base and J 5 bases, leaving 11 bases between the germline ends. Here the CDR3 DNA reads TGTGCCAGCAGCCAAGGACCAGGGGGGACCGGGGAGCTGTTTTTT. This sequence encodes CASSQGPGGTGELFF.

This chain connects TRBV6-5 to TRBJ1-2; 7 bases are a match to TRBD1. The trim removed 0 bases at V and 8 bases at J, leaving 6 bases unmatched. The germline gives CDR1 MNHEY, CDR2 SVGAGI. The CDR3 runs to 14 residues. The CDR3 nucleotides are TGTGCCAGCAGTTACTCCGGACAGGCCGCCGGCTACACCTTC. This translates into CASSYSGQAAGYTF.

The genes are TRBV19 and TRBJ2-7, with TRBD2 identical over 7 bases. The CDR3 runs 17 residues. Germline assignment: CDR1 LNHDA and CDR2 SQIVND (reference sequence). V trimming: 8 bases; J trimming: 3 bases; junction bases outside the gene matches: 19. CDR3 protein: CASDLGGRLAPLYEQYF. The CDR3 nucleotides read TGTGCCAGTGACCTTGGAGGGAGACTAGCCCCCCTCTACGAGCAGTACTTC.

The CDR3 region has the DNA TGTGCCAGCAGTCCCTCCCCGGGCAGGGTGAATGAGCAGTTCTTC. It is translated as CASSPSPGRVNEQFF. This chain uses TRBV27 with TRBJ2-1; the D gene is possibly TRBD1 (5 bases). With 5 bases removed from V and 7 bases from J, the gap between germline ends came to 18 bases. Germline V lookup: CDR1 MNHEY, CDR2 SMNVEV (reference sequence). CDR3 size: 15 residues.

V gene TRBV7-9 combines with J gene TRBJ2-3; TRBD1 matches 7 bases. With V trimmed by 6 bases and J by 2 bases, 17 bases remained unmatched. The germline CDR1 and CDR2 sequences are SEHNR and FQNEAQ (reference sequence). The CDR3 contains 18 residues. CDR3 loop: CASSSPGQSPENTDTQYF. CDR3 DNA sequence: TGTGCCAGCAGTTCACCGGGACAGTCCCCCGAAAACACAGATACGCAGTATTTT. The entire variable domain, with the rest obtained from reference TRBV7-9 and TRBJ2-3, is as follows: DTGVSQNPRHKITKRGQNVTFRCDPISEHNRLYWYRQTLGQGPEFLTYFQNEAQLEKSRLLSDRFSAERPKGSFSTLEIQRTEQGDSAMYLCASSSPGQSPENTDTQYFGPGTRLTVL.

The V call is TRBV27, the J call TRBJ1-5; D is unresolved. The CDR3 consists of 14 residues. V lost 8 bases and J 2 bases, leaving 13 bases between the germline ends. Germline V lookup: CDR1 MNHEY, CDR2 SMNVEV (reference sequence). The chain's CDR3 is CASQLRTGNQPQHF. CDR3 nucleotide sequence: TGTGCCAGCCAACTTAGGACGGGCAATCAGCCCCAGCATTTT.

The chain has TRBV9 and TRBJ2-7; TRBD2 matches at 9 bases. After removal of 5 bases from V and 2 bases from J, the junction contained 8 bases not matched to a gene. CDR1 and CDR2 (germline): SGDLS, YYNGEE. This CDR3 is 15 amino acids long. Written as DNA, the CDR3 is TGTGCCAGCAGTTTATGGGCTAGCGGGGCCTACGAGCAGTACTTC. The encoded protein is CASSLWASGAYEQYF.

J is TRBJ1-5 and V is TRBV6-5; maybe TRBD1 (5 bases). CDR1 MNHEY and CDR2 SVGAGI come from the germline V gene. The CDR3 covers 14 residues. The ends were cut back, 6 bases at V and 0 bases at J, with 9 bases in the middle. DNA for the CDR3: TGTGCCAGCAGCCGACAGTTTAGCAATCAGCCCCAGCATTTT. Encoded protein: CASSRQFSNQPQHF.

CDR3 loop: CASSTTGTVNTGELFF. CDR3 sequence (DNA): TGTGCCAGCAGCACCACCGGGACCGTTAACACCGGGGAGCTGTTTTTT. The chain has TRBV28 and TRBJ2-2; perhaps D is TRBD1 or TRBD2 (5 bases each). CDR3 length equals 16 residues. The V gene's germline CDR1 is MDHEN and CDR2 SYDVKM. Trimming removed 6 bases from V and 2 bases from J, with 16 bases in between.

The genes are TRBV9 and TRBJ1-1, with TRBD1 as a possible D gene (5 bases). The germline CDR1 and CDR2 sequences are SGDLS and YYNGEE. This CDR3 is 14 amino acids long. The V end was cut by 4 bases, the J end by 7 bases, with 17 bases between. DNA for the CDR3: TGTGCCAGCAGCCCAACGGCGCAGGGTCTTGAAGCTTTCTTT. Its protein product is CASSPTAQGLEAFF.

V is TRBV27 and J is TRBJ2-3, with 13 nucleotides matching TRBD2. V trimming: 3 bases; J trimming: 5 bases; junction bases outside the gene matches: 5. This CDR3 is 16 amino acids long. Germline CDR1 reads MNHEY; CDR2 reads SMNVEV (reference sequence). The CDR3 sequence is CASSLWTSGGGDTQYF. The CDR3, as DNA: TGTGCCAGCAGTTTGTGGACTAGCGGGGGTGGAGATACGCAGTATTTT.

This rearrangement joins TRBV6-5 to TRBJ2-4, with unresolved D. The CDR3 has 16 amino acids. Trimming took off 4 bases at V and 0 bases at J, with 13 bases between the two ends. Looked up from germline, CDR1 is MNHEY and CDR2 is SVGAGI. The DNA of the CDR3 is TGTGCCAGCAGTTCAATCAAAAGGACAGCCAAAAACATTCAGTACTTC. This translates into CASSSIKRTAKNIQYF.

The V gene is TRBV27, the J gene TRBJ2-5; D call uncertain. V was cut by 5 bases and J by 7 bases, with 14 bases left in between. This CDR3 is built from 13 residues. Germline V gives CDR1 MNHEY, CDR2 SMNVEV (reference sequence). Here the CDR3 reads CASSPHRTATQYF. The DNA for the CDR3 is TGTGCCAGCAGTCCCCACCGTACGGCGACCCAGTACTTC.

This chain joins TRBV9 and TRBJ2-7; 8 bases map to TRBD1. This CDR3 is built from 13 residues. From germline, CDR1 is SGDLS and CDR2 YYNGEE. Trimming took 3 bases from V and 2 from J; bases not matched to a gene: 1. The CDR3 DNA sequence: TGTGCCAGCAGCGAGGGACAGGCCTACGAGCAGTACTTC. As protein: CASSEGQAYEQYF. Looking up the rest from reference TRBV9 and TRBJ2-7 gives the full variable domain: DSGVTQTPKHLITATGQRVTLRCSPRSGDLSVYWYQQSLDQGLQFLIQYYNGEERAKGNILERFSAQQFPDLHSELNLSSLELGDSALYFCASSEGQAYEQYFGPGTRLTVT.

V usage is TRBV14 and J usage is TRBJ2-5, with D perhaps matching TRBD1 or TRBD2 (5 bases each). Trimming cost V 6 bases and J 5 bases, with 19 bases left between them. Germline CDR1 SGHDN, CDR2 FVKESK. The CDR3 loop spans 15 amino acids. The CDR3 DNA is TGTGCCAGCAGGCGAGGGACCGGTGGATGGGAGACCCAGTACTTC. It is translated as CASRRGTGGWETQYF. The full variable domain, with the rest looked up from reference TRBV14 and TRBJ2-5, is EAGVTQFPSHSVIEKGQTVTLRCDPISGHDNLYWYRRVMGKEIKFLLHFVKESKQDESGMPNNRFLAERTGGTYSTLKVQPAELEDSGVYFCASRRGTGGWETQYFGPGTRLLVL.

The CDR3 bases are TGCAGCGCCGGACGGCAGGGGGCGGGCGGCTACACCTTC. Protein product: CSAGRQGAGGYTF. The chain recombines TRBV29-1 with TRBJ1-2; the match to TRBD1 covers 8 bases. CDR3 size: 13 residues. Losses at the gene ends were 7 bases for V and 8 bases for J; bases not matched to a gene: 12. Per germline, CDR1 SQVTM and CDR2 ANQGSEA.

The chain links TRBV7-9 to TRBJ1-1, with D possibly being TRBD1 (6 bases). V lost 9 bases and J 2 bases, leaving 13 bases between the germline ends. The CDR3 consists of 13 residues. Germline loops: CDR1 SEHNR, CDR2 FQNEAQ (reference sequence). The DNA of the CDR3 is TGTGCCAGTAGGGACACAGTAAACACTGAAGCTTTCTTT. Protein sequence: CASRDTVNTEAFF.

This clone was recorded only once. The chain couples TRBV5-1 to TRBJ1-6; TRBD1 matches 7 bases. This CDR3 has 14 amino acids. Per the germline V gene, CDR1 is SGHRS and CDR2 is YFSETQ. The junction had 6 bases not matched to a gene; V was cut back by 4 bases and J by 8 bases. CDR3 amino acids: CASSPGTVDSPLHF. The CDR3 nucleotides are TGCGCCAGCAGCCCCGGGACAGTAGATTCACCCCTCCACTTT.

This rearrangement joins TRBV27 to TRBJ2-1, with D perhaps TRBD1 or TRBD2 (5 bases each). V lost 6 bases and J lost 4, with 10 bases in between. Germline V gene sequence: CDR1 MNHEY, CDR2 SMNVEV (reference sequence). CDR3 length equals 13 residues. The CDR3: CASSGDGYNEQFF. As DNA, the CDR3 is TGTGCCAGCAGCGGGGACGGGTACAATGAGCAGTTCTTC.

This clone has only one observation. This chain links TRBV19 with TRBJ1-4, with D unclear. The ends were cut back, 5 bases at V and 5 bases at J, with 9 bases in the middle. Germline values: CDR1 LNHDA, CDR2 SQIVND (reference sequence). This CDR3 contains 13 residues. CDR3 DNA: TGTGCCAGTAGTGGCAGTTCGAATGAAAAACTGTTTTTT. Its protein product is CASSGSSNEKLFF. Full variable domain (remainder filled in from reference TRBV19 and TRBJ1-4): DGGITQSPKYLFRKEGQNVTLSCEQNLNHDAMYWYRQDPGQGLRLIYYSQIVNDFQKGDIAEGYSVSREKKESFPLTVTSAQKNPTAFYLCASSGSSNEKLFFGSGTQLSVL.